The 24 T cell receptor beta chains below come from one sample, sequenced in a study of CD8 T cells in Susac syndrome. Reverse transcription of roughly 0.45 to 1 ug RNA was carried out with random hexamers. TCRdb independently ran MiXCR on the immunoSEQ multiplex PCR reads; one entry per CDR3 protein. The sample shows some 130,000 distinct CDR3 sequences, 90% to 95% of them seen only once. Sequenced material: CD8+ T cells from PBMCs. The source is a human donor with multiple sclerosis.

This chain links TRBV9 with TRBJ1-2; 9 nucleotides line up with TRBD1. Germline V gene lookup returns CDR1 SGDLS and CDR2 YYNGEE. This CDR3 spans 16 amino acids. The V gene end was trimmed by 4 bases and the J gene end by 5 bases; junction bases not matched to a gene: 12. Here the CDR3 reads CASSPWDRVGTYGYTF. CDR3 DNA: TGTGCCAGCAGCCCCTGGGACAGGGTTGGGACTTATGGCTACACCTTC.

The chain employs TRBV3-1 and TRBJ2-2; D unclear. The CDR3 has 13 residues. CDR1 LGHDT and CDR2 YNNKEL come from the germline V gene (reference sequence). Trimming cost V 1 base and J 5 bases, with 5 bases left between them. CDR3 protein: CASSQGPTGELFF. The CDR3 nucleotides read TGTGCCAGCAGCCAAGGACCAACCGGGGAGCTGTTTTTT.

V usage is TRBV27 and J usage is TRBJ1-1; D might be TRBD1 (6 bases). V was pared by 6 bases and J by 6 bases, with 17 bases between. This CDR3 has 14 residues. Germline-derived CDR1 and CDR2 are MNHEY and SMNVEV (reference sequence). The CDR3 region has the DNA TGTGCCAGCAGCCTGAACAGGGTTCATCCTGAAGCTTTCTTT. Its translation: CASSLNRVHPEAFF.

This clonotype was recorded once. The chain links TRBV5-4 to TRBJ2-1; 7 nucleotides line up with TRBD1. V shed 1 base and J 8 bases; nucleotides not matched to a gene: 3. Germline CDR1 SGHNT, CDR2 YYREEE (reference sequence). The CDR3 is 13 amino acids. CDR3 sequence reads: CASSLSRGYEQFF. CDR3 nucleotide sequence: TGTGCCAGCAGCTTGAGCAGGGGGTATGAGCAGTTCTTC.

V usage is TRBV7-8 and J usage is TRBJ1-2; D remains ambiguous. The germline V and J ends were trimmed by 1 base and 1 base, with 10 bases remaining between them. The germline CDR1 and CDR2 sequences are SGHVS and FQNEAQ. This CDR3 has 15 residues. CDR3 coding DNA: TGTGCCAGCAGCTTAGACCCCGAGGATAACTATGGCTACACCTTC. Residues: CASSLDPEDNYGYTF.

The CDR3 loop is CASSPGGNEAFF. The CDR3 DNA reads as TGTGCCAGCAGTCCAGGGGGCAATGAAGCTTTCTTT. The V call is TRBV27, the J call TRBJ1-1; the match to TRBD1 covers 8 bases. Germline V gene lookup returns CDR1 MNHEY and CDR2 SMNVEV (reference sequence). This CDR3 comprises 12 residues. The ends lost 5 bases at V and 7 bases at J; junction bases unmatched: 3.

V gene TRBV19 combines with J gene TRBJ2-7; 8 bases line up with TRBD2. Trimming took 3 bases from V and 6 from J; bases not matched to a gene: 7. Germline-derived CDR1 and CDR2 are LNHDA and SQIVND (reference sequence). The CDR3 is made up of 14 amino acids. The CDR3 sequence is CASSIASGRVEQYF. Written as DNA, the CDR3 is TGTGCCAGTAGTATCGCCAGCGGGAGAGTCGAGCAGTACTTC.

This rearrangement joins TRBV28 to TRBJ2-5; 13 nucleotides line up with TRBD2. CDR1 and CDR2 (germline): MDHEN, SYDVKM. The V and J ends lost 6 bases and 5 bases, in that order; junction bases with no gene match: 6. The CDR3 loop spans 15 amino acids. CDR3 DNA: TGTGCCAGCAGCTGGACTAGCGGGAGTCAGGAGACCCAGTACTTC. Protein: CASSWTSGSQETQYF.

This clonotype was seen only a few times. The chain links TRBV2 to TRBJ2-7, with 10 bases fitting TRBD1. The CDR3 is made up of 15 amino acids. Losses at the gene ends were 8 bases for V and 6 bases for J; bases not matched to a gene: 13. Germline-derived CDR1 and CDR2 are SNHLY and FYNNEI. CDR3 nucleotide sequence: TGTGCCAGCGGTTATACCGGGACAGGGGTGGCCGAGCAGTACTTC. Protein product: CASGYTGTGVAEQYF.

V and J are TRBV6-2 or TRBV6-3 and TRBJ1-5, with unresolved D. Germline V CDR1 and CDR2: MNHEY, SVGEGT. CDR3 length: 13 amino acids. The V end was cut by 6 bases, the J end by 4 bases, with 10 bases between. CDR3 region: CASRILGNQPQHF. DNA of the CDR3: TGTGCCAGCAGGATTTTAGGGAATCAGCCCCAGCATTTT.

The rearrangement links TRBV12-3 or TRBV12-4 to TRBJ2-7; tentative D call: TRBD2 (5 bases). Between the trimmed V and J ends, which lost 5 bases and 5 bases, there was a span of 13 bases. The CDR3 is 13 residues long. The CDR3 nucleotides are TGTGCCAGCAGTCCTGGCCCGGGAAACGAGCAGTACTTC. Translating it yields CASSPGPGNEQYF.

The chain joins TRBV7-9 to TRBJ2-7; D call uncertain. This CDR3 contains 15 residues. Per the germline V gene, CDR1 is SEHNR and CDR2 is FQNEAQ (reference sequence). Trimming took off 3 bases at V and 4 bases at J, with 16 bases between the two ends. In DNA, the CDR3 is TGTGCCAGCAGCTTGGCGCCGGATCAGCTGTACGAGCAGTACTTC. Amino acids: CASSLAPDQLYEQYF.

The V and J genes are TRBV29-1 and TRBJ2-2; 8 bases map to TRBD1. Germline V gene lookup returns CDR1 SQVTM and CDR2 ANQGSEA. Unmatched junction bases numbered 7, after V lost 5 bases and J lost 5 bases. The CDR3 spans 14 residues. The CDR3 DNA reads as TGCAGCGTTACAGGGGGGACGGGGACCGGGGAGCTGTTTTTT. Amino acids: CSVTGGTGTGELFF.

The chain employs TRBV19 and TRBJ1-1, with D possibly being TRBD1 (5 bases). The CDR3 loop spans 14 amino acids. Germline V gene data show CDR1 as LNHDA and CDR2 as SQIVND (reference sequence). V lost 6 bases to trimming and J lost 1 base, with 12 bases between them. The CDR3 protein is CASRSREGNTEAFF. The CDR3 DNA is TGTGCCAGTAGGAGCAGGGAAGGGAACACTGAAGCTTTCTTT.

The chain links TRBV20-1 to TRBJ2-7; D tentatively fits TRBD1 or TRBD2 (6 bases each). CDR3 length equals 13 residues. Germline loops: CDR1 DFQATT, CDR2 SNEGSKA (reference sequence). Trimming took off 8 bases at V and 5 bases at J, with 19 bases between the two ends. CDR3 region: CSHWAAGEDEQYF. In nucleotides, the CDR3 is TGCAGTCACTGGGCGGCAGGGGAGGACGAGCAGTACTTC.

The CDR3 loop is CASSLWDLYRSIGTGELFF. CDR3 coding DNA: TGTGCCAGCAGTTTATGGGATCTTTATCGGTCAATAGGCACCGGGGAGCTGTTTTTT. The chain joins TRBV12-3 or TRBV12-4 to TRBJ2-2; no firm D call. V lost 2 bases and J 4 bases, leaving 23 bases between the germline ends. The CDR3 extends over 19 amino acids.

This clonotype was seen only a few times. The chain recombines TRBV30 with TRBJ1-1; D is uncertain. V lost 5 bases and J 0 bases, leaving 7 bases between the germline ends. Germline V CDR1 and CDR2: GTSNPN, SVGIG (reference sequence). The CDR3 covers 12 residues. CDR3 amino acids: CAWGRMNTEAFF. In nucleotides, the CDR3 is TGTGCCTGGGGTCGGATGAACACTGAAGCTTTCTTT.

This chain joins TRBV7-9 and TRBJ2-5; weak D call: TRBD1 (5 bases). The CDR3 is 14 residues long. CDR1 is SEHNR, CDR2 FQNEAQ, per germline (reference sequence). V lost 1 base and J 4 bases, leaving 10 bases between the germline ends. The DNA of the CDR3 is TGTGCCAGCAGCTTAGAGGGGCCTAGAGAGACCCAGTACTTC. This encodes CASSLEGPRETQYF.

This chain connects TRBV6-2 or TRBV6-3 to TRBJ2-7; 9 bases map to TRBD2. Germline CDR1 is MNHEY and CDR2 is SVGEGT. V dropped 6 bases and J dropped 4; count of bases not matched to a gene: 7. This CDR3 comprises 14 residues. In nucleotides, the CDR3 is TGTGCCAGCAGACTACCGGGACTAGCTTACGAGCAGTACTTC. This sequence encodes CASRLPGLAYEQYF.

The rearrangement links TRBV7-9 to TRBJ2-5; perhaps D is TRBD1 or TRBD2 (5 bases each). The V gene lost 5 bases and the J gene lost 6 bases, with 7 bases spanning the gap. Germline V gene sequence: CDR1 SEHNR, CDR2 FQNEAQ (reference sequence). CDR3 length: 11 residues. CDR3 nucleotides: TGTGCCAGCAGCCCGGGGCAGACCCAGTACTTC. Encoded protein: CASSPGQTQYF.

V and J are TRBV21-1 and TRBJ1-5. TRBV21-1 is recorded as a pseudogene. The CDR3 covers 14 residues. The CDR3 region is CASSEETEGQPQHF. In DNA, the CDR3 is TGTGCCAGCAGCGAAGAGACCGAGGGACAGCCCCAGCATTTT.

J is TRBJ2-1 and V is TRBV30, with TRBD2 identical over 8 bases. Germline assignment: CDR1 GTSNPN and CDR2 SVGIG (reference sequence). After removal of 3 bases from V and 3 bases from J, the junction contained 10 bases not matched to a gene. This CDR3 has 16 amino acids. CDR3 sequence (DNA): TGTGCCTGGAGCCCCTGGGGAGCGGGAGACTACAATGAGCAGTTCTTC. It encodes CAWSPWGAGDYNEQFF.

CDR3 loop: CSAPQGTYNEQFF. The CDR3 DNA reads TGCAGTGCGCCGCAAGGGACCTACAATGAGCAGTTCTTC. The V gene is TRBV20-1, the J gene TRBJ2-1; D remains ambiguous. This CDR3 has 13 amino acids. The V gene's germline CDR1 is DFQATT and CDR2 SNEGSKA (reference sequence). Trimming took off 6 bases at V and 2 bases at J, with 11 bases between the two ends.

This chain joins TRBV20-1 and TRBJ2-1; D is ambiguous. Germline V gene sequence: CDR1 DFQATT, CDR2 SNEGSKA (reference sequence). The V end lost 1 base, the J end lost 9 bases, and 7 bases lay between the germline ends. The CDR3 consists of 11 residues. CDR3 loop: CSARGVPEQFF. The CDR3 DNA sequence: TGCAGTGCTAGAGGAGTTCCTGAGCAGTTCTTC.